The clone carrying this T cell receptor (beta chain) ranks as medium-sized. Its antigen is undetermined. This record comes from a study of spatial heterogeneity in lung cancer. Broader study findings: Expanded alpha and beta TCR counts within tumors tracked tumor mutation counts.

Time point specified: sample taken at primary tumor resection. The CDR3 consists of 14 residues. Germline CDR1 and CDR2: MNHNS and SASEGT. With 5 bases clipped from V and 6 bases from J, the junction kept 6 bases outside the gene matches. TCRdb re-analysed the 5' RACE reads in MiXCR, keeping a single row per CDR3 protein. The sample lists roughly 4,200 distinct CDR3 sequences, 7.5% to 9.5% occurring once. V is TRBV6-1 and J is TRBJ1-5, with TRBD1 identical over 8 bases. This TCR was recovered from a male donor with early-stage non-small cell lung cancer. Sequencing used lung tumor tissue, obtained at surgery. The CDR3 protein is CASSQTGVGQPQHF. The CDR3 nucleotides are TGTGCCAGCAGTCAGACAGGGGTGGGTCAGCCCCAGCATTTT.